There are many counts of the clone carrying this T cell receptor (beta chain). The library targeted TCRbeta and was prepared with unique molecular identifiers. MiXCR, run by TCRdb on the PCR reads, gives a single entry per CDR3 protein. The repertoire holds some 300,000 distinct CDR3 sequences, with 9% to 12% as singletons. This sample is part of a study of T-cell reconstitution after alpha-beta-depleted transplantation in children. V was trimmed by 7 bases and J by 0 bases, leaving 15 bases between them. Germline V lookup: CDR1 DFQATT, CDR2 SNEGSKA (reference sequence). The CDR3 is 14 residues long. The sequences come from PBMCs from the stem cell graft donor, collected from the stem cell graft. This sequence joins TRBV20-1 and TRBJ2-5; no definite D call. This receptor was identified in a human donor who donated a stem cell graft to a child with acute lymphoblastic leukemia. Written as DNA, the CDR3 is TGCAGTGTAGAGTGGGCAGGAAACCAAGAGACCCAGTACTTC. It yields the protein CSVEWAGNQETQYF.